Given below is one T cell receptor beta chain in context. What it binds is unknown. The PCR employed 60 Vbeta primers together with 13 Jbeta primers. TCRdb's copy holds only in-frame clones and misses some; the assay was immunoSEQ multiplex PCR. The sample lists roughly 150,000 clones, around 76% occurring once. The data derive from a study of cytomegalovirus exposure and HLA in healthy donors. Study findings and constraints: V- and J-gene trimming of TCR beta was linked (in a later analysis) to a missense DCLRE1C variant.

CDR3 length equals 18 residues. The V gene's germline CDR1 is SGHVS and CDR2 FQNEAQ. The V segment lost 1 base and the J segment 1 base; nucleotides outside the gene matches: 11. The receptor was isolated from a woman aged 40-49 years in good health and CMV-seronegative. The material sequenced was PBMCs. The genes are TRBV7-8 and TRBJ2-5; TRBD2 aligns across 8 bases. CDR3 coding DNA: TGTGCCAGCAGCTTAGAACCCTGGACTAGCCGAGTCCAAGAGACCCAGTACTTC. This translates into CASSLEPWTSRVQETQYF.